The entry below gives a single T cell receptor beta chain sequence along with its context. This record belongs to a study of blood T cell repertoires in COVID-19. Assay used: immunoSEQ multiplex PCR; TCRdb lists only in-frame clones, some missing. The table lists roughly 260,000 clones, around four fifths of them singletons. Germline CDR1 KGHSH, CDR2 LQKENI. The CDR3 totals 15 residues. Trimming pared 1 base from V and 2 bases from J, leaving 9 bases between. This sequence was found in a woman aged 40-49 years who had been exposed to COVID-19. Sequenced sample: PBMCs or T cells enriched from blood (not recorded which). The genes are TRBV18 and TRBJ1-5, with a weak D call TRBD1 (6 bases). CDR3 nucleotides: TGTGCCAGCTCACCACAGGGGGGGGGCAATCAGCCCCAGCATTTT. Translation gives CASSPQGGGNQPQHF.